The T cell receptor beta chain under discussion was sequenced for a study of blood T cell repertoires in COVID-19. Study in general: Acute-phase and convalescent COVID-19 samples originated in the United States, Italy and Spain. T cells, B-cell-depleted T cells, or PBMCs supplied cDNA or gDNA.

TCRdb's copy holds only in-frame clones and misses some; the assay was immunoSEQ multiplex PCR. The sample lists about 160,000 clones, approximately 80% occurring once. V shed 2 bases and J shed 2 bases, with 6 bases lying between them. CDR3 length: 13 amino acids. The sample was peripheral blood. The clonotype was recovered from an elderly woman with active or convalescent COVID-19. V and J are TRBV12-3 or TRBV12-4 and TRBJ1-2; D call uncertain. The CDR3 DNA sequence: TGTGCCAGCAGTTTATTTCTAAACTATGGCTACACCTTC. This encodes CASSLFLNYGYTF.